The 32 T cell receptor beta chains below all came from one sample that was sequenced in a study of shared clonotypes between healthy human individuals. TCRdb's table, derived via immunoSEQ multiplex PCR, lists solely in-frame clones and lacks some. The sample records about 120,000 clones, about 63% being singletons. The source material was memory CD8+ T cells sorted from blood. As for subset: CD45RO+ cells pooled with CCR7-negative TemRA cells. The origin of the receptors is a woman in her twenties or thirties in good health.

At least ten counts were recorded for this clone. DNA for the CDR3: TGTGCCAGCAGTTTACTCAGGGGGCCGAATTCACCCCTCCACTTT. Translated: CASSLLRGPNSPLHF. The chain links TRBV28 to TRBJ1-6, with 8 positions matching TRBD1. Trimming cost V 2 bases and J 7 bases; bases outside gene matches: 4. Germline V lookup: CDR1 MDHEN, CDR2 SYDVKM. CDR3 length equals 15 residues.

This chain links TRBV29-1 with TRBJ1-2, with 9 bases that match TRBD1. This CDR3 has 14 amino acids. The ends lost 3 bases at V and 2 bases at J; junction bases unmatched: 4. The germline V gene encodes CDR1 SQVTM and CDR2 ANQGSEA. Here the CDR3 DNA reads TGCAGCGTTGACCCCGGGACAGGGAACTATGGCTACACCTTC. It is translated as CSVDPGTGNYGYTF.

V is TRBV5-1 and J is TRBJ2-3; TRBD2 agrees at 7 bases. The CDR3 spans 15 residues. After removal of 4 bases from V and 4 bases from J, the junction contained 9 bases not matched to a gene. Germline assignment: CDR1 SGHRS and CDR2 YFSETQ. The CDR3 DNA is TGCGCCAGCAGCCCGGGGACTACGGGAGCAGATACGCAGTATTTT. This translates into CASSPGTTGADTQYF.

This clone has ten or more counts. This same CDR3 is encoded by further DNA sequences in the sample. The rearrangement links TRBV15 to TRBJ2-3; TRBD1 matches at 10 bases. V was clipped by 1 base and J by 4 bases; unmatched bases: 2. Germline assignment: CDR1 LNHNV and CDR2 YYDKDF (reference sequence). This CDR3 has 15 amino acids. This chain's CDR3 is CATSRGTGGADTQYF. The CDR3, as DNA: TGTGCCACCAGCAGAGGGACAGGGGGTGCAGATACGCAGTATTTT.

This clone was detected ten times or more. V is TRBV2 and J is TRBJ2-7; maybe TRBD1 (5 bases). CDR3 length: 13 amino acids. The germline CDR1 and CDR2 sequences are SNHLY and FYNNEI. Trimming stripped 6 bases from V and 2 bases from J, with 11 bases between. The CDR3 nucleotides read TGTGCCAGCAGAGACAGCGAACCCTACGAGCAGTACTTC. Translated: CASRDSEPYEQYF.

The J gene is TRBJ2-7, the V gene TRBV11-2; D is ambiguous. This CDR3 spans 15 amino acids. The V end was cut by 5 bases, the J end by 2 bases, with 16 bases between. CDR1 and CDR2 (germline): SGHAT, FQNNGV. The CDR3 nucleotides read TGTGCCAGCAGCCCCTACCCCAGCGACACCTACGAGCAGTACTTC. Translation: CASSPYPSDTYEQYF.

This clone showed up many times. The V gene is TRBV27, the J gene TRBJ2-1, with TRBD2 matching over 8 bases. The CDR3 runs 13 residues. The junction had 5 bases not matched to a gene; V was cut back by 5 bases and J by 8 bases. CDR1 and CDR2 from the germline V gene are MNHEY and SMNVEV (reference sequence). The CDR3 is CASSPSGSDEQFF. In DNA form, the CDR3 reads TGTGCCAGCAGTCCTAGCGGGTCTGATGAGCAGTTCTTC.

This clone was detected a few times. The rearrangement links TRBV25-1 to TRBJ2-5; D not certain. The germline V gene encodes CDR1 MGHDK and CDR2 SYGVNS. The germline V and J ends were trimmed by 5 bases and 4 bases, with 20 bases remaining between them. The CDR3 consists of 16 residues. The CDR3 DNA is TGTGCCAGCAGTCCGACGTCAAACAGTGGCCGAGAGACCCAGTACTTC. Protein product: CASSPTSNSGRETQYF.

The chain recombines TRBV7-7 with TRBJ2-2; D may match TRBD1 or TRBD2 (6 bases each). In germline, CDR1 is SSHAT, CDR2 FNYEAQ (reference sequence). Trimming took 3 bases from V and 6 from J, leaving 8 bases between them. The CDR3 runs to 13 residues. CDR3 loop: CASSLGGAGELFF. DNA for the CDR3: TGTGCCAGCAGCTTGGGGGGCGCCGGGGAGCTGTTTTTT.

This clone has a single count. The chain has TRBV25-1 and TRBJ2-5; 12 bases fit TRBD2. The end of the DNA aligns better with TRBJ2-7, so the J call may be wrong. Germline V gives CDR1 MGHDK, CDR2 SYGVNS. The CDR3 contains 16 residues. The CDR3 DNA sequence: TGTGCCAGCAGTGACCAACTAGCGGGAGGTATCTACGAGCAGTACTTC. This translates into CASSDQLAGGIYEQYF.

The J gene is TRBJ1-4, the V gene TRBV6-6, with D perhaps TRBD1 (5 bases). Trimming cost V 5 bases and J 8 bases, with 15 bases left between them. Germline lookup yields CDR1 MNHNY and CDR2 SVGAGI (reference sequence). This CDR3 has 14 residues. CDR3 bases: TGTGCCAGCAGTAAGGTGGAGGGGAACGAAAAACTGTTTTTT. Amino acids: CASSKVEGNEKLFF.

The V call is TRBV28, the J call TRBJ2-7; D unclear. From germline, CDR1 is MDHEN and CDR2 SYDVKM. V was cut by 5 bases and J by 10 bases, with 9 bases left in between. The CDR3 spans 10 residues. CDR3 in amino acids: CASSNSYQYF. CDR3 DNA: TGTGCCAGCAGTAACTCCTACCAGTACTTC.

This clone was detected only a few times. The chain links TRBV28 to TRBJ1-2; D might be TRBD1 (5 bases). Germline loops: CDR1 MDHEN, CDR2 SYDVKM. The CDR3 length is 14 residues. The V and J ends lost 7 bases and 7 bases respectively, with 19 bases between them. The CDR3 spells CASTGQGPLGGYTF. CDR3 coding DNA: TGTGCCAGCACCGGGCAGGGACCCCTGGGTGGCTACACCTTC.

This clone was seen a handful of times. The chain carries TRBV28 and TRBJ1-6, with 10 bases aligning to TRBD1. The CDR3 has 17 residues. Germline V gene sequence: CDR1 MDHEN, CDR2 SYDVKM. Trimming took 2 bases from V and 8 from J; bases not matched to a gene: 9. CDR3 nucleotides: TGTGCCAGCAGTTTACCTATTACCGGGACAGGGGATTCACCCCTCCACTTT. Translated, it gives CASSLPITGTGDSPLHF.

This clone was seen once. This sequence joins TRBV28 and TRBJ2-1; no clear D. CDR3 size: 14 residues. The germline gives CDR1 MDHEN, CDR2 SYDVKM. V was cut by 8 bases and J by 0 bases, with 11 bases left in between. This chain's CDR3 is CASGRSSSYNEQFF. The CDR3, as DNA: TGTGCCAGCGGGCGCTCTAGCTCCTACAATGAGCAGTTCTTC.

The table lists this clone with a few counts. CDR3 nucleotides: TGTGCCAGCAGTGCGTTACCGGGACAGGCAATCTACGAGCAGTACTTC. Translation: CASSALPGQAIYEQYF. The V call is TRBV25-1, the J call TRBJ2-7; 8 bases are shared with TRBD1. CDR1 is MGHDK, CDR2 SYGVNS, per germline. This CDR3 comprises 16 residues. The V and J ends lost 4 bases and 3 bases, in that order; junction bases with no gene match: 11.

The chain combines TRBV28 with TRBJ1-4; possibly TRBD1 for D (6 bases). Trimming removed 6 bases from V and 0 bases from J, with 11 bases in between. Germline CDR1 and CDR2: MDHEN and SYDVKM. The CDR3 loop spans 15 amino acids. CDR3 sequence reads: CASRGGPATNEKLFF. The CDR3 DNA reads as TGTGCCAGCAGAGGGGGACCTGCAACTAATGAAAAACTGTTTTTT.

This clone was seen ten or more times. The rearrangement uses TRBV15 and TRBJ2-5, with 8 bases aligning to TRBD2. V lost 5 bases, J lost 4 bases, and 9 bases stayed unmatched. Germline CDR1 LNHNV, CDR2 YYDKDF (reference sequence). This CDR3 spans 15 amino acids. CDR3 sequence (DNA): TGTGCCACCAGCTCTGAGGCGGGAGGTGGAGAGACCCAGTACTTC. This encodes CATSSEAGGGETQYF.

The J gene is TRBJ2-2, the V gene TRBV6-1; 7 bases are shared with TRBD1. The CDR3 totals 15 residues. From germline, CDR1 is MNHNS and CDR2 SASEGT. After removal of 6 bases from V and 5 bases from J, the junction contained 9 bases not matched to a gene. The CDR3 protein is CASSLVGQPTGELFF. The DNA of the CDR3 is TGTGCCAGCAGCTTGGTGGGACAGCCTACCGGGGAGCTGTTTTTT.

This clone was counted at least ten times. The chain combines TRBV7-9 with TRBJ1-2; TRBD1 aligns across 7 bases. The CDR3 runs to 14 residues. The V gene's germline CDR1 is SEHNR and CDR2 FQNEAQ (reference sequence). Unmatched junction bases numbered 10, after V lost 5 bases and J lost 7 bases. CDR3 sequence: CASSPILGQLGYTF. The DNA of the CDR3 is TGTGCCAGCAGCCCAATATTGGGACAGCTTGGCTACACCTTC.

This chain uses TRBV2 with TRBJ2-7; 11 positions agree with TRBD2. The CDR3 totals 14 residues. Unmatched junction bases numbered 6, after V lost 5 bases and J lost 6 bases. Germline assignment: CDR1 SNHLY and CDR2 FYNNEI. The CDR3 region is CASSPLAGVVEQYF. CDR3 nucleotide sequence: TGTGCCAGCAGTCCACTAGCGGGAGTAGTCGAGCAGTACTTC.

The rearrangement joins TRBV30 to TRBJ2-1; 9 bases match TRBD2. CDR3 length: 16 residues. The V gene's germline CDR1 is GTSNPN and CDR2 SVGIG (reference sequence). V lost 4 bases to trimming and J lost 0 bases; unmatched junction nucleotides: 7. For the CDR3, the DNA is TGTGCCTGGACTGGCGGGAGGGCGAGCTCCTACAATGAGCAGTTCTTC. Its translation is CAWTGGRASSYNEQFF.

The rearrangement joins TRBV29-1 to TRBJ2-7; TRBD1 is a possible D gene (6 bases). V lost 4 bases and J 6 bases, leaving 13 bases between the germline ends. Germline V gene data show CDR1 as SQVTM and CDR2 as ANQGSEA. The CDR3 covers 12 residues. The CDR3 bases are TGCAGCGTTGGGGACAACCACGGCGAGCAGTACTTC. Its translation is CSVGDNHGEQYF.

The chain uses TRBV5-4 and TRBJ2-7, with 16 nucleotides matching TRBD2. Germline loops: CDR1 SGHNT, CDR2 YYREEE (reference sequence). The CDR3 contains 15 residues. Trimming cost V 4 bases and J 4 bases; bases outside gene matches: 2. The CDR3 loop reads CASSAGLAGGYEQYF. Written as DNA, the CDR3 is TGTGCCAGCAGCGCGGGACTAGCGGGAGGGTACGAGCAGTACTTC.

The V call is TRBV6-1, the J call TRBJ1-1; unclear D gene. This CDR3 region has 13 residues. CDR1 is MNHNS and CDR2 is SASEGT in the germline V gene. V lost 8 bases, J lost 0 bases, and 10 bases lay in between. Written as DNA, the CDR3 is TGTGCCAGCTTCCCTCAAGTGAACACTGAAGCTTTCTTT. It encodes CASFPQVNTEAFF.

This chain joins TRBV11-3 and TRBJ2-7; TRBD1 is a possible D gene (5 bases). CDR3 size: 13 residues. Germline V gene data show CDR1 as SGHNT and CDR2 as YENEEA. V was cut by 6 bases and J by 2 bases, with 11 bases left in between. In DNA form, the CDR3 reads TGTGCCAGCAGGAAGGGGCCAACCTACGAGCAGTACTTC. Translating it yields CASRKGPTYEQYF.

This CDR3 reads CTSSQYPFGEKLFF. The CDR3 DNA follows: TGCACCAGCAGCCAATATCCGTTTGGCGAAAAACTGTTTTTT. This chain uses TRBV1 with TRBJ1-4; the D call in the table, TRBD1, was not verified against the DNA. TRBV1 has pseudogene status. The CDR3 has 14 amino acids.

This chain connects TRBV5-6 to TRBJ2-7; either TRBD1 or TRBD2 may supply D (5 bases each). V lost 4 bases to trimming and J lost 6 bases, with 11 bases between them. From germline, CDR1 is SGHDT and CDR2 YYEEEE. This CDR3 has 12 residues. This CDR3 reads CASSLGTREQYF. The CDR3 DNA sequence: TGTGCCAGCAGCCTCGGGACCCGCGAGCAGTACTTC.

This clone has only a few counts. CDR3: CASSIGAPGLYEQYF. The CDR3 nucleotides are TGTGCCAGTAGTATAGGGGCCCCAGGGCTCTACGAGCAGTACTTC. J is TRBJ2-7 and V is TRBV19; the D gene is possibly TRBD1 (5 bases). Germline values: CDR1 LNHDA, CDR2 SQIVND (reference sequence). Trimming stripped 1 base from V and 3 bases from J, with 13 bases between. The CDR3 runs 15 residues.

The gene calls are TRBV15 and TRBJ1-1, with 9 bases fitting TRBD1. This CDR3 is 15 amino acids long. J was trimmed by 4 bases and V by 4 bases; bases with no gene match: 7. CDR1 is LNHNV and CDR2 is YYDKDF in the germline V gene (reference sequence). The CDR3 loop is CATSITRDRATEAFF. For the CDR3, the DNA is TGTGCCACCAGCATAACCCGGGACAGGGCCACTGAAGCTTTCTTT.

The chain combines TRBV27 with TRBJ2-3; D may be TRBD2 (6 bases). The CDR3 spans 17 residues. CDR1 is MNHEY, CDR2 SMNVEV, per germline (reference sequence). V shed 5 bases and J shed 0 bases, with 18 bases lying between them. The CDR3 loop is CASSLGEAGHSTDTQYF. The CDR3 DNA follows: TGTGCCAGCAGTCTGGGAGAAGCGGGTCATAGCACAGATACGCAGTATTTT.

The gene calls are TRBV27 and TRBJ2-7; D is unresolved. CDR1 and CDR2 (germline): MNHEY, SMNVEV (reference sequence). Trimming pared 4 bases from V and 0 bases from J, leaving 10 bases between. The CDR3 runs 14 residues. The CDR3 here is CASSSGWSSYEQYF. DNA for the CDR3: TGTGCCAGCAGTTCAGGCTGGAGCTCCTACGAGCAGTACTTC.